The T cell receptor beta chain under discussion was sequenced for a study of blood T cell repertoires in COVID-19. Turning to the study itself: COVID-19 samples from acute and convalescent phases originated in the United States, Italy and Spain. T cells, B-cell-depleted T cells, or PBMCs provided the cDNA or gDNA that served as material.

The CDR3 totals 16 residues. Germline loops: CDR1 LGHDT, CDR2 YNNKEL (reference sequence). J gave up 2 bases and V 4 bases, and 7 bases lay outside the gene matches. Per the original data handling: For nucleated cells, counts were estimated from reference gene primer amplification. Method: immunoSEQ multiplex PCR; TCRdb's copy keeps in-frame clones and lacks some. The V and J calls and clone size come from that table; D and trimming were worked out from the DNA. The sample holds about 59,000 clones; 73% are singletons and the top ten take approximately 15%. This chain joins TRBV3-1 (or the pseudogene TRBV3-2) and TRBJ1-3; the match to TRBD1 covers 8 bases. The specimen was peripheral blood. The TCR sequence derives from a woman aged 70-85 years with acute or convalescent COVID-19. Here the CDR3 DNA reads TGTGCCAGCAGCCCGTACAGGGGGGTAGCTGGAAACACCATATATTTT. This codes for CASSPYRGVAGNTIYF.